This TCR beta chain comes out of a study of blood T cell repertoires in COVID-19. In the study overall: Nucleic acid was either cDNA or gDNA, and it came from T cells, B-cell-depleted T cells, or PBMCs.

Assignments of participants to cohorts depended upon their own reported clinical history. A single count supports this clone. Sequenced by immunoSEQ multiplex PCR; TCRdb stores in-frame clones only, minus some. The table includes nearly 250,000 clones, about 90% detected once. Sequencing was performed on PBMCs or T cells enriched from blood (not recorded which). This clonotype was sampled from a man over 45 who had been exposed to COVID-19.

Here the CDR3 reads CASSEVSDQETQYF. CDR3 bases: TGTGCCAGCAGTGAGGTCAGCGACCAAGAGACCCAGTACTTC. The chain links TRBV6-1 to TRBJ2-5; D uncertain. The V gene's germline CDR1 is MNHNS and CDR2 SASEGT. This CDR3 contains 14 residues. V lost 3 bases and J lost 0, with 8 bases in between.